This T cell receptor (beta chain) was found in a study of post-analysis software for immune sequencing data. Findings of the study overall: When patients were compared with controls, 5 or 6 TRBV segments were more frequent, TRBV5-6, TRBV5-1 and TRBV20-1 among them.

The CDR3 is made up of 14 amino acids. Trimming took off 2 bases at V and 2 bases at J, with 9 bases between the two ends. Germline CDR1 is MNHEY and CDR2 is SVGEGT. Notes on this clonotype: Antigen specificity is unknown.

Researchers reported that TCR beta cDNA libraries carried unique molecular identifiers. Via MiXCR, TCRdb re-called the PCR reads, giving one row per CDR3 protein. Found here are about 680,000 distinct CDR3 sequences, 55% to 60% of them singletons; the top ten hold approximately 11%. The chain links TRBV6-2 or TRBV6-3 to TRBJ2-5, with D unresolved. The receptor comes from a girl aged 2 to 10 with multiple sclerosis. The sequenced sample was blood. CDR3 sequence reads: CASSYAAFQETQYF. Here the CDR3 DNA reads TGTGCCAGCAGTTACGCTGCCTTTCAAGAGACCCAGTACTTC.